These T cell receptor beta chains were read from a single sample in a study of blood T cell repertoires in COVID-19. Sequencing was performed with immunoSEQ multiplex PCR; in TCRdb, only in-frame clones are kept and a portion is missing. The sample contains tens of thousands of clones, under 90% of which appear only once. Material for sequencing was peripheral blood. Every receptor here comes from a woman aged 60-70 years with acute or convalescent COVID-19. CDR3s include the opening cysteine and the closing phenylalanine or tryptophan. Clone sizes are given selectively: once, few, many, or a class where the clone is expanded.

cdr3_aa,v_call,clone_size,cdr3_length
CASSLASGRGNNEQFF,TRBV5-1,-,16
CASSLVGTRNYGYTF,TRBV7-9,-,15
CASSSPGAGRGDTQYF,TRBV5-1,-,16
CASSASGGLNYGYTF,TRBV5-1,-,15
CASSYKPGDTGELFF,TRBV6-5,-,15
CASSQESTGGYEQYF,TRBV4-1,-,15
CASSRGTAYEQYF,TRBV6-5,once,13
CASSRDREKLFF,TRBV18,-,12
CASSVVAGGPADTQYF,TRBV9,-,16
CASSFFQNTEAFF,TRBV12-3/TRBV12-4,-,13
CASSPPGNYNEQFF,TRBV7-2,-,14
CASSQGDKRYEQYF,TRBV3-1/TRBV3-2,-,14
CASSAGGTANTEAFF,TRBV9,-,15
CASSILTGIGANTEAFF,TRBV19,-,17
CASSSGDYGYTF,TRBV7-2,-,12
CASSLGTGGSYNEQFF,TRBV7-9,once,16
CASSPSQGNQPQHF,TRBV2,-,14
CASSQDLGGSYNEQFF,TRBV4-2,-,16
CASRMDYSSYNEQFF,TRBV2,-,15
CASSPPRRSGSSNQPQHF,TRBV5-8,-,18
CASSSRTATNEKLFF,TRBV5-1,-,15
CASSTGVGRETQYF,TRBV19,-,14
CASSRAEASSYNEQFF,TRBV4-2,-,16
CASSHGLAALSSYNEQFF,TRBV11-2,-,18
CASSHPPSGRAAETQYF,TRBV4-2,-,17
CASSALTDTQYF,TRBV2,-,12
CASSHPRVSSRTDTQYF,TRBV5-5,-,17